These 9 T cell receptor beta chains were all obtained from the same sample, sequenced in a study of cytomegalovirus exposure and HLA in healthy donors (dated by TCRdb to the late 2010s). Preparation of the library involved the immunoSEQ multiplex PCR assay. For the multiplex PCR, a mixture combining 60 forward primers for TCR Vbeta segments and 13 reverse primers for TCR Jbeta segments was used. Sourced from immuneACCESS, this table was stored by TCRdb with only in-frame sequences that have V and J called. A share of the clones is absent; for the studies checked, an unresolved V gene accounts for under half, and the remainder has no known explanation. The record for this sample contains 35,000 to 50,000 clones. The top ten clones comprise approximately 3% of the sample. The sequencing input was PBMCs. Receptors originate from a woman aged 30 to 39 in good health and CMV-seropositive.

The V call is TRBV7-8, the J call TRBJ1-2, with 8 bases lining up with TRBD1. The CDR3 covers 15 residues. Germline V gene lookup returns CDR1 SGHVS and CDR2 FQNEAQ. The J segment lost 0 bases and the V segment lost 5 bases, leaving 5 bases of the junction unmatched. DNA of the CDR3: TGTGCCAGCAGCAATCGACAGGGGACTAACTATGGCTACACCTTC. It codes for CASSNRQGTNYGYTF.

The chain links TRBV7-6 to TRBJ1-2, with a weak D call TRBD1 (6 bases). V lost 5 bases to trimming and J lost 4 bases, with 17 bases between them. The CDR3 has 15 residues. Germline loops: CDR1 SGHVS, CDR2 FNYEAQ. The CDR3 region is CASSQGPGETYGYTF. CDR3 bases: TGTGCCAGCAGCCAAGGGCCAGGGGAGACCTATGGCTACACCTTC.

This sequence joins TRBV7-2 and TRBJ1-2; the D gene is possibly TRBD1 (6 bases). This CDR3 has 13 residues. The germline V gene encodes CDR1 SGHTA and CDR2 FQGNSA. V gave up 1 base and J gave up 7 bases, with 10 bases separating them. CDR3 sequence reads: CASSLGNRAGYTF. The DNA of the CDR3 is TGTGCCAGCAGCTTAGGGAACAGGGCTGGCTACACCTTC.

The chain has TRBV5-1 and TRBJ1-4; TRBD1 is a possible D gene (6 bases). Germline lookup yields CDR1 SGHRS and CDR2 YFSETQ. This CDR3 spans 15 amino acids. The ends were cut back, 4 bases at V and 4 bases at J, with 14 bases in the middle. CDR3 loop: CASSRAAGDNEKLFF. DNA for the CDR3: TGCGCCAGCAGCCGCGCGGCAGGGGATAATGAAAAACTGTTTTTT.

The V and J genes are TRBV18 and TRBJ1-3; 9 bases map to TRBD1. The CDR3 totals 16 residues. Trimming at V came to 3 bases and at J to 0 bases, leaving 3 bases not matched to a gene. Looked up from germline, CDR1 is KGHSH and CDR2 is LQKENI. CDR3 DNA sequence: TGTGCCAGCTCACCCGGGACAGGGAGCTCTGGAAACACCATATATTTT. Residues: CASSPGTGSSGNTIYF.

The genes are TRBV18 and TRBJ1-2, with D possibly TRBD1 on 6 matching bases. V lost 2 bases and J lost 4, with 8 bases in between. The CDR3 length is 13 residues. Germline CDR1 is KGHSH and CDR2 is LQKENI. Here the CDR3 reads CASSPSGVYGYTF. The CDR3 DNA reads as TGTGCCAGCTCACCATCAGGGGTCTATGGCTACACCTTC.

CDR3 residues: CASSEGQGKGNEQFF. The CDR3 nucleotides read TGTGCCAGCAGCGAGGGACAGGGGAAGGGCAATGAGCAGTTCTTC. The chain carries TRBV7-9 and TRBJ2-1; TRBD1 matches at 10 bases. Unmatched junction bases numbered 7, after V lost 5 bases and J lost 6 bases. The germline V gene has CDR1 SEHNR and CDR2 FQNEAQ (reference sequence). The CDR3 runs to 15 residues.

Judged by frequency, this clone is medium-sized. The chain links TRBV7-9 to TRBJ2-3; maybe TRBD2 (6 bases). V was shortened by 1 base and J by 6 bases, with 11 bases between the two germline ends. CDR1 is SEHNR and CDR2 is FQNEAQ in the germline V gene (reference sequence). The CDR3 is 14 residues long. The DNA of the CDR3 is TGTGCCAGCAGCTTAGTTCTAGCGTTGGATACGCAGTATTTT. Translated, it gives CASSLVLALDTQYF. Full variable domain (remainder filled in from reference TRBV7-9 and TRBJ2-3): DTGVSQNPRHKITKRGQNVTFRCDPISEHNRLYWYRQTLGQGPEFLTYFQNEAQLEKSRLLSDRFSAERPKGSFSTLEIQRTEQGDSAMYLCASSLVLALDTQYFGPGTRLTVL.

The rearrangement links TRBV18 to TRBJ2-5; D gene ambiguous. The germline V and J ends were trimmed by 1 base and 4 bases, with 7 bases remaining between them. CDR3 length: 13 amino acids. Per germline, CDR1 KGHSH and CDR2 LQKENI. The DNA of the CDR3 is TGTGCCAGCTCACCACAACCGGTAGAGACCCAGTACTTC. This gives the protein CASSPQPVETQYF.